This entry features one TCR beta chain sequence. Its antigen is unknown. The data originate from a study of T cell responses to AZD1222 COVID-19 vaccine. Study results and limitations: All repertoire sampling was performed exclusively after the peak T cell response.

Recipients boosted at about 4 weeks or about 12 weeks are pooled. The table came from immunoSEQ multiplex PCR; TCRdb's copy has only in-frame clones and leaves some out. In the table there are over 85,000 clones, more than 90% of which are singletons. The CDR3 extends over 18 amino acids. The sequences come from peripheral blood, collected 28 days after the second AZD1222 dose. The TCR originated in an adult who received the AZD1222 COVID-19 vaccine. The V call is TRBV21-1, the J call TRBJ1-3. TRBV21-1 is a pseudogene. CDR3 in amino acids: CASSKSARGRASGNTIYF. The CDR3 DNA is TGTGCCAGCAGCAAATCAGCGAGAGGCCGGGCCTCTGGAAACACCATATATTTT.